This TCR beta chain appears in the sequencing data of a study of T cell responses to AZD1222 COVID-19 vaccine. Study results and limitations: Spike-specific TCR breadth rose after two AZD1222 doses, and depth rose as well. In the spike-specific TCR repertoire, nearly half reportedly target unmutated variant regions.

V lost 7 bases to trimming and J lost 5 bases, with 12 bases between them. From germline, CDR1 is LGHNT and CDR2 FRNRAP. The CDR3 covers 14 residues. Assay used: immunoSEQ multiplex PCR; TCRdb lists only in-frame clones, some missing. The table records 70,000 to 95,000 clones, under 95% of them present only once. As regards this clone: Its antigen is unknown.

The V gene is TRBV12-5, the J gene TRBJ1-6; TRBD1 might be the D (5 bases). This material consisted of peripheral blood, taken on day 0 of AZD1222 vaccination. The receptor was isolated from an adult in good health. Here the CDR3 DNA reads TGTGCTAGTGCCAGGGACGGAGATAATTCACCCCTCCACTTT. Translated, it gives CASARDGDNSPLHF.